This T cell receptor (beta chain) was recovered during a study of T cell repertoires in cytomegalovirus infection. Via MiXCR, TCRdb re-called the reads, giving one row per CDR3 protein. The data show 400,000 to 600,000 distinct CDR3 sequences, 40% to 50% seen once. This clonotype came up a few times. Its antigen remains unknown. The CDR3 length is 12 residues. Germline loops: CDR1 MNHNS, CDR2 SASEGT. V gave up 6 bases and J gave up 8 bases, with 13 bases separating them. The chain couples TRBV6-1 to TRBJ1-2; no definite D call. The sample consisted of cultured PBMCs, taken from culture after CMV antigen stimulation. The sequence was obtained from a human donor in good health (CMV status not recorded). Some clones in this sample may be carry-over from other donors' samples. The CDR3 DNA reads TGTGCCAGCAGGGAGAGGCCGGGGGGCTACACCTTC. Translated, it gives CASRERPGGYTF.